A selection of T cell receptor beta chains follows, all from one sample in a study of blood T cell repertoires in COVID-19. Here immunoSEQ multiplex PCR was the method, and the copy in TCRdb shows in-frame clones only, minus some. The repertoire holds 220,000 or so clones, with around 87% as singletons. The sequencing sample was made of peripheral blood. These receptors came from a woman aged 50 to 60 with COVID-19, enrolled during active disease. Both conserved end residues are part of each CDR3. The order of the fields is D gene, clone size, J gene, V gene, CDR3 DNA, CDR3 protein. D genes are given only for firm matches. Expanded clones are given a class, and other clones once, few, many or no size at all.

>-|-|TRBJ1-4|TRBV6-5
TGTGCCAGCAGGTATGAGGATGGCTTAAAACTGTTTTTT
CASRYEDGLKLFF
>-|many|TRBJ2-7|TRBV14
TGTGCCAGCAGTTCAGGGTACGAGCAGTACTTC
CASSSGYEQYF
>-|once|TRBJ1-2|TRBV21-1
-
CASSKGENGLRPVYSCGYTF
>-|-|TRBJ2-5|TRBV7-3
TGTGCCAGCAGCTTAAACAGCTGGGAGACCCAGTACTTC
CASSLNSWETQYF
>-|-|TRBJ1-6|TRBV11-2
TGTGCCAGCAGCTTAGTTATAGGGAGCCTCTCCTATAATTCACCCCTCCACTTT
CASSLVIGSLSYNSPLHF
>-|few|TRBJ1-3|TRBV27
TGTGCCAGCAGCGCTACCGTTCCCTCTGGAAACACCATATATTTT
CASSATVPSGNTIYF
>-|-|TRBJ1-3|TRBV13
TGTGCCAGCAGCTTTCAACAGGGTCTGGGTGGAAACACCATATATTTT
CASSFQQGLGGNTIYF
>-|many|TRBJ2-2|TRBV28
TGTGCCAGCAGTTTACAGGGCTTGGACACCGGGGAGCTGTTTTTT
CASSLQGLDTGELFF
>TRBD1|-|TRBJ1-2|TRBV5-4
TGTGCCAGCAGCCCCAGACAGGGTTTTGGCTACACCTTC
CASSPRQGFGYTF
>TRBD1|-|TRBJ1-2|TRBV12-5
TGTGCTAGTGGTTTGCCCGGGACAGTATATAACTATGGCTACACCTTC
CASGLPGTVYNYGYTF
>-|-|TRBJ1-3|TRBV14
TGTGCCAGCAGCCAAGTGGAGCGGTGGGCAGCAGGAAACACCATATATTTT
CASSQVERWAAGNTIYF
>-|-|TRBJ1-6|TRBV18
TGTGCCAGCTCACCCTCGACAGGCCCGGGTTCACCCCTCCACTTT
CASSPSTGPGSPLHF
>-|few|TRBJ1-6|TRBV11-2
TGTGCCAGCAGCTCCCGATTGGGAGGCGGGATGAAAAATTCACCCCTCCACTTT
CASSSRLGGGMKNSPLHF
>-|-|TRBJ2-7|TRBV6-5
TGTGCCAGCAGTTACTCAAGCCTAAGCTCCTACGAGCAGTACTTC
CASSYSSLSSYEQYF
>-|many|TRBJ1-3|TRBV3-1/TRBV3-2
TGTGCCAGCAGTCGACAGACTGGAAACACCATATATTTT
CASSRQTGNTIYF
>-|-|TRBJ2-7|TRBV27
TGTGCCAGCAGTTATACAGGAACCTACGAGCAGTACTTC
CASSYTGTYEQYF
>-|few|TRBJ2-4|TRBV24-1
TGTGCCACCAGCCCCAGGGTTGTGGCCAAAAACATTCAGTACTTC
CATSPRVVAKNIQYF
>-|-|TRBJ2-7|TRBV27
TGTGCCAGCAGTTTAGACAGTTCTGGATACGAGCAGTACTTC
CASSLDSSGYEQYF
>-|-|TRBJ2-3|TRBV28
TGTGCCAGCAGTCCCCTCGGGGGGCCGAGAGGCACAGATACGCAGTATTTT
CASSPLGGPRGTDTQYF
>-|-|TRBJ1-2|TRBV5-4
TGTGCCAGCAGCTTGGGAGCTAACTATGGCTACACCTTC
CASSLGANYGYTF
>TRBD1|-|TRBJ2-3|TRBV13
TGTGCCAGCAGCTTAGTGGTTCAGGGACAGGGGGAGACCGGCCCAGATACGCAGTATTTT
CASSLVVQGQGETGPDTQYF
>-|-|TRBJ2-7|TRBV28
TGTGCCAGCAGTTTAGGGGGCAGATACGAGCAGTACTTC
CASSLGGRYEQYF
>-|-|TRBJ1-2|TRBV5-6
TGTGCCAGCAGCTTGGAGTATCAGGGTGGCTACACCTTC
CASSLEYQGGYTF
>TRBD2|-|TRBJ2-1|TRBV2
TGTGCCAGCACACTAACTAGCGGGGGGGCTTATAATGAGCAGTTCTTC
CASTLTSGGAYNEQFF
>-|-|TRBJ2-2|TRBV19
TGTGCCAGTAGTACCTGGGCTGCGAACACCGGGGAGCTGTTTTTT
CASSTWAANTGELFF
>TRBD1|once|TRBJ2-7|TRBV5-1
TGCGCCAGCAGCGGGACAGGGGGCCAATACGAGCAGTACTTC
CASSGTGGQYEQYF
>TRBD1|-|TRBJ1-1|TRBV20-1
TGCAGTTTGGACAGGGACACTGAAGCTTTCTTT
CSLDRDTEAFF
>TRBD1|-|TRBJ1-3|TRBV5-4
TGTGCCAGCAGCTTGGGAGGACAGGGGTTGAGAAACACCATATATTTT
CASSLGGQGLRNTIYF
>-|-|TRBJ1-2|TRBV5-6
TGTGCCAGCAGCTTGTCGGCAGGGGGCTACACCTTC
CASSLSAGGYTF
>-|once|TRBJ2-4|TRBV28
TGTGCCAGCAGTTTGGTCGAGGGCAGCTTGGACATTCAGTACTTC
CASSLVEGSLDIQYF
>TRBD1|-|TRBJ1-2|TRBV6-1
TGTGCCAGCATCAATTCCGGGACAGGGGTTGACTACACCTTC
CASINSGTGVDYTF
>-|-|TRBJ1-1|TRBV28
TGTGCCAGCATTCAGGGCGGGAACGCTGAAGCTTTCTTT
CASIQGGNAEAFF
>TRBD1|few|TRBJ1-2|TRBV5-1
TGCGCCAGCAGCTTGGAGGGACAGGGTGGAGTGAGTGGCTACACCTTC
CASSLEGQGGVSGYTF
>-|-|TRBJ2-7|TRBV25-1
TGTGCCAGCAGTGAATTCGGGAACTACGAGCAGTACTTC
CASSEFGNYEQYF
>-|-|TRBJ1-3|TRBV14
TGTGCCAGCAGCCCGATTCGGGGAAACACCATATATTTT
CASSPIRGNTIYF